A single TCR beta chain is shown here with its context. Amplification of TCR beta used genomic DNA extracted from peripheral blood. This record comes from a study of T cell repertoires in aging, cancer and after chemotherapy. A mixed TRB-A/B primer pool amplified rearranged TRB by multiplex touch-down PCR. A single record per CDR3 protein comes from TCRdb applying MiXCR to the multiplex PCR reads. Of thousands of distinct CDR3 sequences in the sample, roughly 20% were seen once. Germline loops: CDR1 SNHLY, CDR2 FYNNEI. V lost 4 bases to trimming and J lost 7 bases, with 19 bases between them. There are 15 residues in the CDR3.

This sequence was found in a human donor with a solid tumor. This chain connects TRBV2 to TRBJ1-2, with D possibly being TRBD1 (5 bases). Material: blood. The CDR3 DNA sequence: TGTGCCAGCAGTGCCCCCCTCGGGACCCGATCTGGCTACACCTTC. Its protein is CASSAPLGTRSGYTF.